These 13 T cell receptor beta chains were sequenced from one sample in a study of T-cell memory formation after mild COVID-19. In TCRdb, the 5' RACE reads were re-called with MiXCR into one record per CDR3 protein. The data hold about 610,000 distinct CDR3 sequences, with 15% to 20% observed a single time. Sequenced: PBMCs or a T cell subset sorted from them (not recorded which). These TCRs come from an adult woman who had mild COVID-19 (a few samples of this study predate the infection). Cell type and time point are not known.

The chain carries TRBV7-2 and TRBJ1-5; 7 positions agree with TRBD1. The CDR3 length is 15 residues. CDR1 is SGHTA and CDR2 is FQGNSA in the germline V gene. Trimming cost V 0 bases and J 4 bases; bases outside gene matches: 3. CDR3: CASSLAGQVNQPQHF. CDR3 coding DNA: TGTGCCAGCAGCTTAGCCGGACAGGTTAATCAGCCCCAGCATTTT.

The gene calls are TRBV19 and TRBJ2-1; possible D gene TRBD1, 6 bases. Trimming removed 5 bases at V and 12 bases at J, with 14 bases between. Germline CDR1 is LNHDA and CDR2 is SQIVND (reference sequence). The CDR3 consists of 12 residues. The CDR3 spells CASSPNTGWQFF. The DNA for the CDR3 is TGTGCCAGTAGTCCTAACACAGGGTGGCAGTTCTTC.

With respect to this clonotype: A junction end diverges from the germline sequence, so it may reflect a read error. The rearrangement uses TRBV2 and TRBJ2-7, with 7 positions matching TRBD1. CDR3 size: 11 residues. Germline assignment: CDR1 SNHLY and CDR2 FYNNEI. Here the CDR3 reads CASSDTRGPFF. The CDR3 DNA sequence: TGTGCCAGCAGTGATACAAGGGGGCCCTTCTTC.

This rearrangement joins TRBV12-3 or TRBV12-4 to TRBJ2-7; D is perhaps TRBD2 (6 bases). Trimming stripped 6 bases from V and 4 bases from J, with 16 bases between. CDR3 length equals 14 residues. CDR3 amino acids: CASSLGGVQYEQYF. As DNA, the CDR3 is TGTGCCAGCAGCCTCGGGGGAGTACAATACGAGCAGTACTTC.

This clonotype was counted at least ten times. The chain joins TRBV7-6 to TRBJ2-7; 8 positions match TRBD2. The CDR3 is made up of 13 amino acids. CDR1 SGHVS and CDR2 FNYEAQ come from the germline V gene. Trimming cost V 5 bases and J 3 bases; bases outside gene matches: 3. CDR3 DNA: TGTGCCAGCAGCCCTGGGACTAGCTACGAGCAGTACTTC. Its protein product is CASSPGTSYEQYF.

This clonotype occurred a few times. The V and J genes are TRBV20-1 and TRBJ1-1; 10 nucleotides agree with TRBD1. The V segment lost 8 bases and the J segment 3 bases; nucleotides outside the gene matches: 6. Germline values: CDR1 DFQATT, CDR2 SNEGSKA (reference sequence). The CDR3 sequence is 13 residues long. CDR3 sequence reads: CSPGTGEDTEAFF. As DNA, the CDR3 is TGCAGTCCAGGGACAGGGGAGGACACTGAAGCTTTCTTT.

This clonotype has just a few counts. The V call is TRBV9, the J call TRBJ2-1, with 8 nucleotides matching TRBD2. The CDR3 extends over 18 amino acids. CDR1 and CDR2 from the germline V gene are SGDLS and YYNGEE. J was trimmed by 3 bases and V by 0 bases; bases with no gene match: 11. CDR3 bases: TGTGCCAGCAGCGTAGGAGGGTCAGCGGGGGCGAACTACAATGAGCAGTTCTTC. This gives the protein CASSVGGSAGANYNEQFF.

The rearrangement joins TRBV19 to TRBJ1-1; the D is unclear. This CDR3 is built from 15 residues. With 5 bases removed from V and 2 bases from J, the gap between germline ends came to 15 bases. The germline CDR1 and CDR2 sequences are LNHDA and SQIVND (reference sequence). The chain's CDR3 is CASSSRESGNTEAFF. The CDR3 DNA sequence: TGTGCCAGTAGTTCCCGGGAATCAGGAAACACTGAAGCTTTCTTT.

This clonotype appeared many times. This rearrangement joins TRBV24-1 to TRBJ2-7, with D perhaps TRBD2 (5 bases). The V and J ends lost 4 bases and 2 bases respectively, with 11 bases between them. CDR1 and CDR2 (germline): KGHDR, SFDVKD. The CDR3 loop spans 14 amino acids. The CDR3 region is CATSESSGTYEQYF. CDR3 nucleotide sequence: TGTGCCACCAGTGAGTCGAGCGGTACCTACGAGCAGTACTTC.

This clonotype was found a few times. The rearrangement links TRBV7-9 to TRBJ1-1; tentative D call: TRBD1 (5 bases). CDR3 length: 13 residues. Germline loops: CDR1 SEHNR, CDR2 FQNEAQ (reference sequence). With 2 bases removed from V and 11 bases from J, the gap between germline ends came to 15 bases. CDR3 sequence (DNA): TGTGCCAGCAGCTTATTTACAGGCCAGGAGGCTTTCTTT. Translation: CASSLFTGQEAFF.

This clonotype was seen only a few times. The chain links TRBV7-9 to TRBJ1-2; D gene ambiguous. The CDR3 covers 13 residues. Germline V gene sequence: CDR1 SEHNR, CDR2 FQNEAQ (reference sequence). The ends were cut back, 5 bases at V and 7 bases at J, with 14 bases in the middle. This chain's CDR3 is CASSLGSFTGYTF. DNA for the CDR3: TGTGCCAGCAGCCTCGGGTCCTTTACTGGCTACACCTTC.

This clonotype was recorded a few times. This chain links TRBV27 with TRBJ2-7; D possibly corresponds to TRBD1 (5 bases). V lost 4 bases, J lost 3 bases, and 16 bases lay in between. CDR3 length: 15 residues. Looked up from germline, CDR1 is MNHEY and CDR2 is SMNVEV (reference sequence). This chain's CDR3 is CASSSRLGERYEQYF. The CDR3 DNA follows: TGTGCCAGCAGTTCCCGGCTAGGGGAACGCTACGAGCAGTACTTC.

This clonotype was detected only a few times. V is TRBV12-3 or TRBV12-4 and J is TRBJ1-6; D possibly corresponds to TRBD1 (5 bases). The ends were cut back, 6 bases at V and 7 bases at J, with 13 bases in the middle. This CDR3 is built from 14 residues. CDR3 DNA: TGTGCCAGCAGGGACCAGGGACCGAATTCACCCCTCCACTTT. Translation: CASRDQGPNSPLHF.